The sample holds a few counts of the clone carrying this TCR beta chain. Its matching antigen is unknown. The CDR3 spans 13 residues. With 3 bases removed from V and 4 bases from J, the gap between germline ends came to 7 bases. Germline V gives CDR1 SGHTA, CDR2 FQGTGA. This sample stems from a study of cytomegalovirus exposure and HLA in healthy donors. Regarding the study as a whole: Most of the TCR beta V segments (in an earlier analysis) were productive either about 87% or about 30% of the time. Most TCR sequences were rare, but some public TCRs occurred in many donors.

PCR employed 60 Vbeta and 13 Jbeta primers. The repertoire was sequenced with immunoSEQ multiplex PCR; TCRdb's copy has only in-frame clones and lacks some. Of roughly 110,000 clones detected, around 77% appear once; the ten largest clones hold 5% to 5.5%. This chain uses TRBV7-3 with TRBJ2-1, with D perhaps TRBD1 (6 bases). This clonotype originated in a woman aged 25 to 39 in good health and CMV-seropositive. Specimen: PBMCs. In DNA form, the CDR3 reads TGTGCCAGCAGCTTGGGGGCTTACAATGAGCAGTTCTTC. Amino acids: CASSLGAYNEQFF.